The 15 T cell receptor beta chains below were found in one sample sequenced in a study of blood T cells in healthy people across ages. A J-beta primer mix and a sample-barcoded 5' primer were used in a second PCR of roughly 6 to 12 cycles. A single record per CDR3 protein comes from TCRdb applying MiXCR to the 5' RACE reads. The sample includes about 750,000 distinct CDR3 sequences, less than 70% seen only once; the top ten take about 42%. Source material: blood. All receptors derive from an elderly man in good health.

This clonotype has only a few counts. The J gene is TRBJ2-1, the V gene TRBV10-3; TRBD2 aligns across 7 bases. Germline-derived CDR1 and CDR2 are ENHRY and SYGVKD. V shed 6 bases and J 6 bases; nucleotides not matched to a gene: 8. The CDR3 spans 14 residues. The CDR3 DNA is TGTGCCATCAGCCTGGGGGGGAGTCTCAATGAGCAGTTCTTC. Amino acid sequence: CAISLGGSLNEQFF.

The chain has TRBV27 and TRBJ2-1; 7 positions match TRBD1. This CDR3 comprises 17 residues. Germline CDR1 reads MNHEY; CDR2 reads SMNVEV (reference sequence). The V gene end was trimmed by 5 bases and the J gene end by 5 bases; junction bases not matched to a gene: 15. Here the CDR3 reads CASSAAGTAVVHNEQFF. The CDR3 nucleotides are TGTGCCAGCAGTGCGGCCGGGACAGCAGTCGTCCACAATGAGCAGTTCTTC.

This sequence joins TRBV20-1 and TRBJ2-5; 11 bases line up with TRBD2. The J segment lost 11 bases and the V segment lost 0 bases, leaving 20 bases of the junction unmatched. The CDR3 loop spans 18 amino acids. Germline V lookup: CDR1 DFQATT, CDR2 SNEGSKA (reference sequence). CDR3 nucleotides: TGCAGTGCTAGAGATAGGACTAGCGGGCGCCCTTCGGCCAATGAGCAGTACTTC. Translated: CSARDRTSGRPSANEQYF.

For the CDR3, the DNA is TGTGCCAGCAGCCGAGACACAGGGGGCTACACTGAAGCTTTCTTT. Translating it yields CASSRDTGGYTEAFF. The chain combines TRBV4-2 with TRBJ1-1; 9 bases align to TRBD1. Germline-derived CDR1 and CDR2 are LGHNA and YNFKEQ. V was clipped by 4 bases and J by 3 bases; unmatched bases: 6. This CDR3 is 15 amino acids long.

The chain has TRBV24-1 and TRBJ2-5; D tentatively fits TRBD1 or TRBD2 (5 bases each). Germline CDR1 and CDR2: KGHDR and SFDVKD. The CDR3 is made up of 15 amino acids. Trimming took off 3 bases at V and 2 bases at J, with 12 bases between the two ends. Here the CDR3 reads CATSDIGAGQETQYF. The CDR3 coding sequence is TGTGCCACCAGTGATATCGGGGCAGGACAAGAGACCCAGTACTTC.

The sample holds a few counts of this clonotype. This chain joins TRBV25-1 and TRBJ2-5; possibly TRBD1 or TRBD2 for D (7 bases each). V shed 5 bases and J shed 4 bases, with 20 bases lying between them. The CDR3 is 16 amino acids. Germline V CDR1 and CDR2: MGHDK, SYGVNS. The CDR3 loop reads CASSKTAGGGGETQYF. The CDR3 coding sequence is TGTGCCAGCAGTAAGACGGCAGGGGGAGGGGGAGAGACCCAGTACTTC.

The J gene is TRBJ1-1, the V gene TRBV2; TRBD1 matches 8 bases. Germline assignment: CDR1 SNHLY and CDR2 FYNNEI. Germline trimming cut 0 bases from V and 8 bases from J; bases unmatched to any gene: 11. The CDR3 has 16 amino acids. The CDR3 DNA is TGTGCCAGCAGTGAAGCGATGACAGGGGCGCGCACCGAAGCTTTCTTT. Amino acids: CASSEAMTGARTEAFF.

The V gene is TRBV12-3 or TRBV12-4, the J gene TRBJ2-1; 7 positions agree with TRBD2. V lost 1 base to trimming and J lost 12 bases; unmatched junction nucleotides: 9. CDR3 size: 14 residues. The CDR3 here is CASSLGGGSSGQFF. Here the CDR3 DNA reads TGTGCCAGCAGTTTAGGGGGAGGGAGCTCCGGGCAGTTCTTC.

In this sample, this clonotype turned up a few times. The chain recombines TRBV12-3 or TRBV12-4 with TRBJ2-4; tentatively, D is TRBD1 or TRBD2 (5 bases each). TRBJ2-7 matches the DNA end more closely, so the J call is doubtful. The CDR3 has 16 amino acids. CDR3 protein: CASSPLSGTVPYEQYF. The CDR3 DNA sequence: TGTGCCAGCAGTCCACTTTCCGGGACGGTCCCCTACGAGCAGTACTTC.

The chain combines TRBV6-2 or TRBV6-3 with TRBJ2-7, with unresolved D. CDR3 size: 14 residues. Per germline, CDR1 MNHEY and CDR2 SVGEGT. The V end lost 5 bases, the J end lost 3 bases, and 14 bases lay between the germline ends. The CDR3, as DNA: TGTGCCAGCAGTGCAACTAACCTGCTCTACGAGCAGTACTTC. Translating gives CASSATNLLYEQYF.

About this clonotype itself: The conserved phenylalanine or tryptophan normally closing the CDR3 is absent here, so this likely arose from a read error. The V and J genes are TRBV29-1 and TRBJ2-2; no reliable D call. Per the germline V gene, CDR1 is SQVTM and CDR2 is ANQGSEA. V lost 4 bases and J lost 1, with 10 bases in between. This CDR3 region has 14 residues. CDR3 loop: CSVVRDWNTGELFV. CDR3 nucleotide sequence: TGCAGCGTTGTAAGGGATTGGAACACCGGGGAGCTGTTTGTT.

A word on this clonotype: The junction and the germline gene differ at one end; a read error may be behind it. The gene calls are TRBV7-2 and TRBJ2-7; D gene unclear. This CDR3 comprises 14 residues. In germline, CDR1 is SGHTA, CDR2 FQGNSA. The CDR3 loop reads CVSSLVNLGYEQYF. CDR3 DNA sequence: TGTGTCAGCAGCTTAGTCAATCTGGGTTACGAGCAGTACTTC.

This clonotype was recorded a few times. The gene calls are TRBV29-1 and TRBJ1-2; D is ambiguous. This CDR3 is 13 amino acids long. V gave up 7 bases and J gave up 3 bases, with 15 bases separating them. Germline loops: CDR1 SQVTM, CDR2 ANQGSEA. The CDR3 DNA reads TGCAGCGATAACACCCCGGACGACTATGGCTACACCTTC. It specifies CSDNTPDDYGYTF. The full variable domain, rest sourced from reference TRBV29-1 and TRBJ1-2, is SAVISQKPSRDICQRGTSLTIQCQVDSQVTMMFWYRQQPGQSLTLIATANQGSEATYESGFVIDKFPISRPNLTFSTLTVSNMSPEDSSIYLCSDNTPDDYGYTFGSGTRLTVV.

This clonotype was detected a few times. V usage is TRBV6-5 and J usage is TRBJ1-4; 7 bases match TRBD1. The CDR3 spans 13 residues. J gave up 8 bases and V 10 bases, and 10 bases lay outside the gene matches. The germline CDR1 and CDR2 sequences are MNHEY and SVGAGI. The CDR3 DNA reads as TGTGCCACTTCGACAGGGCGAAGCGAAAAACTGTTTTTT. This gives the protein CATSTGRSEKLFF.

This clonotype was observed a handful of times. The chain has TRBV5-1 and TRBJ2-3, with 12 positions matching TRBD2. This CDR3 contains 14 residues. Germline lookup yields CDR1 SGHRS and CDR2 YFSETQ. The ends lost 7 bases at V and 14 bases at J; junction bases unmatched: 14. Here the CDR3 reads CASFGLAGHRYAYF. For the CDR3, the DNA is TGCGCCAGCTTCGGACTAGCGGGACACAGATACGCGTATTTT.